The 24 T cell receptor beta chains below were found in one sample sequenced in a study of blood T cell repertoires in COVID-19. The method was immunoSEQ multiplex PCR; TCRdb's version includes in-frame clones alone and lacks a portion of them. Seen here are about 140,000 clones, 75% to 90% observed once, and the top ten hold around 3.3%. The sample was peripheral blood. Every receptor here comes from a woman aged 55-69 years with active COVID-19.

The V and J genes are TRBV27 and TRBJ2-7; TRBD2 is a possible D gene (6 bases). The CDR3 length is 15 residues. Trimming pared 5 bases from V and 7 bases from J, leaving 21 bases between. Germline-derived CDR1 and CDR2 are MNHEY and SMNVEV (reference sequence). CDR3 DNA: TGTGCCAGCAGTCCCTCCGATGGGAGACGGGGGGAGCAGTACTTC. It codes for CASSPSDGRRGEQYF.

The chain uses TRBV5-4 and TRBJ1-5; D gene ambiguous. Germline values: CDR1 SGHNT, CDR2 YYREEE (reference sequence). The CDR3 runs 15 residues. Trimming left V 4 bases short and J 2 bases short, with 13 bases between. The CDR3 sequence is CASSPGPEGNQPQHF. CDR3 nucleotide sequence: TGTGCCAGCAGCCCCGGTCCTGAGGGCAATCAGCCCCAGCATTTT.

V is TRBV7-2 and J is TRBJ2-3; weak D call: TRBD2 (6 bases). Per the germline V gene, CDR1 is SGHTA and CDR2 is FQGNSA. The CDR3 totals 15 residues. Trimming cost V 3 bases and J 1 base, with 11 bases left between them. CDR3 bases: TGTGCCAGCAGCTTGGGAGCGGGTCGCACAGATACGCAGTATTTT. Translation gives CASSLGAGRTDTQYF. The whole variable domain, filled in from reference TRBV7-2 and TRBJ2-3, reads GAGVSQSPSNKVTEKGKDVELRCDPISGHTALYWYRQSLGQGLEFLIYFQGNSAPDKSGLPSDRFSAERTGGSVSTLTIQRTQQEDSAVYLCASSLGAGRTDTQYFGPGTRLTVL.

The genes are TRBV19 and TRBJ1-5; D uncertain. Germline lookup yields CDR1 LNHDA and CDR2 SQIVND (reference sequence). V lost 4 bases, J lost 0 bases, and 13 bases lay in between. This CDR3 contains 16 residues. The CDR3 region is CASSSLRSDSNQPQHF. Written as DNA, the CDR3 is TGTGCCAGTAGTAGTTTGCGGTCAGATAGCAATCAGCCCCAGCATTTT.

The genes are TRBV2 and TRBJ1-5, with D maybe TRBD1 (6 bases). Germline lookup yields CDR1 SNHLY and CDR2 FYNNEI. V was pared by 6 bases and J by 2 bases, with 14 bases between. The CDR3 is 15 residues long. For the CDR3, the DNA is TGTGCCAGCAGAAAGGGGGGGATAGGCAATCAGCCCCAGCATTTT. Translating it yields CASRKGGIGNQPQHF.

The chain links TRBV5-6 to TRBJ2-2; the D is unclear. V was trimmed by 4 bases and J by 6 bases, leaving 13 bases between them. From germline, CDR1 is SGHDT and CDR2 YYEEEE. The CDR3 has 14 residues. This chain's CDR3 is CASSGGLSPGELFF. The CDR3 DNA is TGTGCCAGCAGCGGCGGTCTTTCGCCCGGGGAGCTGTTTTTT.

CDR3 amino acids: CASSESRTGNYEQYF. The CDR3 DNA is TGCGCCAGCAGTGAGTCGAGGACAGGAAACTACGAGCAGTACTTC. The chain recombines TRBV10-2 with TRBJ2-7, with 7 bases fitting TRBD1. The CDR3 spans 15 residues. The junction had 5 bases not matched to a gene; V was cut back by 0 bases and J by 3 bases. CDR1 WSHSY and CDR2 SAAADI come from the germline V gene.

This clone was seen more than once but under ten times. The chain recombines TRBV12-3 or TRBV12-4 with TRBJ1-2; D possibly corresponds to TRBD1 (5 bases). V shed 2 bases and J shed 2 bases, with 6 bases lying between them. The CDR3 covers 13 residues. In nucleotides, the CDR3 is TGTGCCAGCAGTTTATCAGGGAACTATGGCTACACCTTC. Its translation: CASSLSGNYGYTF.

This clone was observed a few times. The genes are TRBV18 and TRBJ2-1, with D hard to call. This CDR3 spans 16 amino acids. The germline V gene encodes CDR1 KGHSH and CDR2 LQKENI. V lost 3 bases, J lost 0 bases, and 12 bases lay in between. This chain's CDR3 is CASSPIVASSYNEQFF. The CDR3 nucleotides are TGTGCCAGCTCACCCATCGTCGCGAGCTCCTACAATGAGCAGTTCTTC.

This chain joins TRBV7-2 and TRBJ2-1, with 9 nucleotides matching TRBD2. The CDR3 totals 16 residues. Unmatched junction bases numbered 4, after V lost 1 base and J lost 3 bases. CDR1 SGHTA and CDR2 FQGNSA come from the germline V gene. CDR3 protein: CASSLDGTSSYNEQFF. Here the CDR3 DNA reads TGTGCCAGCAGCTTAGACGGGACTAGCAGCTACAATGAGCAGTTCTTC.

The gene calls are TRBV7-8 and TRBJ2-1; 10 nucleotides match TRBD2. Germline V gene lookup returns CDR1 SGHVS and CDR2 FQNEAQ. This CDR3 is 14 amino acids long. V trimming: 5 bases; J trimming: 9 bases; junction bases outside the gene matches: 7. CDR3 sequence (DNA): TGTGCCAGCAGCGCGAGCGGGAGGGAAGCTGAGCAGTTCTTC. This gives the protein CASSASGREAEQFF.

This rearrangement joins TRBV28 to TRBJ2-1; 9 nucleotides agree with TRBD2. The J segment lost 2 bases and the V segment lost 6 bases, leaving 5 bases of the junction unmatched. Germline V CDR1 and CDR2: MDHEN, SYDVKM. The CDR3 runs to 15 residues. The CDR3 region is CASSAGLATYNEQFF. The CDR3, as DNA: TGTGCCAGCAGCGCCGGACTAGCGACCTACAATGAGCAGTTCTTC.

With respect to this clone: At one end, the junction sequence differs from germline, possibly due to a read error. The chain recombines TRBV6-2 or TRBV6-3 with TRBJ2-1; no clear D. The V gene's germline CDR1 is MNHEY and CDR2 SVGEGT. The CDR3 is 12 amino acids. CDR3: CASSLRISEEFF. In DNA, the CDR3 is TGTGCCAGCAGTTTGAGGATAAGTGAGGAGTTCTTC.

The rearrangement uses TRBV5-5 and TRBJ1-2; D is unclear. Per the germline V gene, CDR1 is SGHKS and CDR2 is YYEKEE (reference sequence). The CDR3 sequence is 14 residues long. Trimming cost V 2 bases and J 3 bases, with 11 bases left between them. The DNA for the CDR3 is TGTGCCAGCAGCTTAAGCACAGACCACTATGGCTACACCTTC. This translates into CASSLSTDHYGYTF.

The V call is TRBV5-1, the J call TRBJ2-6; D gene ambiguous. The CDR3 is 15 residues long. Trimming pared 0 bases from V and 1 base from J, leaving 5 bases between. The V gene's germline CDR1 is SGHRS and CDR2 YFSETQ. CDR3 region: CASSLEPSGANVLTF. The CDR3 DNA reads TGCGCCAGCAGCTTGGAGCCTTCTGGGGCCAACGTCCTGACTTTC.

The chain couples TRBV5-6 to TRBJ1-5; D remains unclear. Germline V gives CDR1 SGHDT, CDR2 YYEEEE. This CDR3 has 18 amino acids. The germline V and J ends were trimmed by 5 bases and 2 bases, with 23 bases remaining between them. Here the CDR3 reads CASSPSWSIGRGNQPQHF. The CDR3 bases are TGTGCCAGCAGTCCTTCTTGGTCGATCGGGAGGGGCAATCAGCCCCAGCATTTT.

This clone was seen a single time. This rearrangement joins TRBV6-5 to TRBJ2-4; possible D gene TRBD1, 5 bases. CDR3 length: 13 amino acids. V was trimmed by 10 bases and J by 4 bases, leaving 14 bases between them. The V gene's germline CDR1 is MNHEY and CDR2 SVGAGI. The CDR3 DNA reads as TGTGCCACCTCAGTCAGGGCAAAAAACATTCAGTACTTC. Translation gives CATSVRAKNIQYF.

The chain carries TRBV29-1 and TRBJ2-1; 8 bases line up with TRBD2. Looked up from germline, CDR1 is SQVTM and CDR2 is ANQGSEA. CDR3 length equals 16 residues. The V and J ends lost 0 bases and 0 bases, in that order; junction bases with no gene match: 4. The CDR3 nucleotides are TGCAGCGTTGAAGATCCGCTAGCGGGCTCCTACAATGAGCAGTTCTTC. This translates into CSVEDPLAGSYNEQFF.

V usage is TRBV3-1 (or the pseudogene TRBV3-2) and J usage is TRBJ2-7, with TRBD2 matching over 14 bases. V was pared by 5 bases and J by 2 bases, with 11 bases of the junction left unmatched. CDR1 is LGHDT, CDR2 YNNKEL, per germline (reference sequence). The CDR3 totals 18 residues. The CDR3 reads CASSWGLAGATITYEQYF. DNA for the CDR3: TGTGCCAGCAGCTGGGGACTAGCGGGAGCCACTATTACCTACGAGCAGTACTTC.

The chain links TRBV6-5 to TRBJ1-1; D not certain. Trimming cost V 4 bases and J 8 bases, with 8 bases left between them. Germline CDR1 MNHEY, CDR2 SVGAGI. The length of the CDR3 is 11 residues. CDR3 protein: CASSSTVEAFF. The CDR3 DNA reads TGTGCCAGCAGTTCTACAGTAGAAGCTTTCTTT.

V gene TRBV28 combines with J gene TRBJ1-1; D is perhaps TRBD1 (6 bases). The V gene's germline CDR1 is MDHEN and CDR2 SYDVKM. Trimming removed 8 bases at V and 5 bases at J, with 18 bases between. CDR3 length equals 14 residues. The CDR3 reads CASYSRGRGTEAFF. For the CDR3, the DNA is TGTGCCAGCTATTCCCGGGGCAGGGGAACTGAAGCTTTCTTT. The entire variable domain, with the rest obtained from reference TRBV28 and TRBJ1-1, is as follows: DVKVTQSSRYLVKRTGEKVFLECVQDMDHENMFWYRQDPGLGLRLIYFSYDVKMKEKGDIPEGYSVSREKKERFSLILESASTNQTSMYLCASYSRGRGTEAFFGQGTRLTVV.

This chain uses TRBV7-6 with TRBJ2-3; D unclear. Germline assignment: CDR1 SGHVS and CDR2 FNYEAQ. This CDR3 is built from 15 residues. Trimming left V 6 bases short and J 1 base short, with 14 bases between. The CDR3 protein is CASRSCESRTDTQYF. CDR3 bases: TGTGCCAGCAGGTCCTGTGAGTCCCGCACAGATACGCAGTATTTT. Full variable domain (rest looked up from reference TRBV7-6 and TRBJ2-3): GAGVSQSPRYKVTKRGQDVALRCDPISGHVSLYWYRQALGQGPEFLTYFNYEAQQDKSGLPNDRFSAERPEGSISTLTIQRTEQRDSAMYRCASRSCESRTDTQYFGPGTRLTVL.

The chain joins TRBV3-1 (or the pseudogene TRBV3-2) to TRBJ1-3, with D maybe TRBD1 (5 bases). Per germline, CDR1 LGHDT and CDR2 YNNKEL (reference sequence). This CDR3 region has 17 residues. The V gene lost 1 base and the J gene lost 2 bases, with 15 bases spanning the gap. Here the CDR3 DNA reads TGTGCCAGCAGCCAAGGACTTGCAGGGCAAACTGGAAACACCATATATTTT. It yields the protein CASSQGLAGQTGNTIYF.

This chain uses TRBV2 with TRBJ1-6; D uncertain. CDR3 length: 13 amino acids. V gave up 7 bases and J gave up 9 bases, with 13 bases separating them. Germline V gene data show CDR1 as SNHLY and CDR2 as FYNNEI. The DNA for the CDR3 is TGTGCCAGCACGCGGGTAGTTAGTTCACCCCTCCACTTT. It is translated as CASTRVVSSPLHF.